The 12 T cell receptor beta chains listed next were all sequenced from one sample in a study of control samples from healthy donors and cancer patients. Only in-frame clones appear in the TCRdb table, and some are missing; sequencing was by immunoSEQ multiplex PCR. This table has roughly 120,000 clones, roughly 91% appearing once. Sequencing used PBMCs. The receptors were gathered from a man aged 45 to 65 with head and neck cancer.

Comments on this clone: The sample contains more than one DNA sequence encoding this CDR3. The chain uses TRBV6-5 and TRBJ1-4; 7 bases are a match to TRBD1. The CDR3 consists of 15 residues. J lost 2 bases, V lost 5 bases, and 5 bases had no gene match. The germline V gene encodes CDR1 MNHEY and CDR2 SVGAGI. CDR3 sequence reads: CASSRQDRTNEKLFF. The CDR3 nucleotides are TGTGCCAGCAGTCGTCAGGACAGGACTAATGAAAAACTGTTTTTT.

The V gene is TRBV12-3 or TRBV12-4, the J gene TRBJ2-3; the D is unclear. The V and J ends lost 3 bases and 4 bases respectively, with 5 bases between them. CDR3 length equals 12 residues. The CDR3 DNA is TGTGCCAGCAGTTTGTCCCCAGATACGCAGTATTTT. Encoded protein: CASSLSPDTQYF.

The gene calls are TRBV4-3 and TRBJ2-7; TRBD1 might be the D (6 bases). The length of the CDR3 is 15 residues. V was pared by 2 bases and J by 4 bases, with 15 bases between. Germline CDR1 and CDR2: LGHNA and YSLEER. The DNA for the CDR3 is TGCGCCAGCAGCCAAACGACAGGCCCAGGGTACGAGCAGTACTTC. This sequence encodes CASSQTTGPGYEQYF.

The chain recombines TRBV7-9 with TRBJ1-2, with D possibly being TRBD1 (6 bases). The CDR3 length is 13 residues. The germline V and J ends were trimmed by 5 bases and 5 bases, with 12 bases remaining between them. Germline V gene data show CDR1 as SEHNR and CDR2 as FQNEAQ (reference sequence). Here the CDR3 reads CASSTGLEYGYTF. For the CDR3, the DNA is TGTGCCAGCAGCACAGGGCTAGAGTATGGCTACACCTTC. The full variable domain, completed using reference TRBV7-9 and TRBJ1-2, is DTGVSQNPRHKITKRGQNVTFRCDPISEHNRLYWYRQTLGQGPEFLTYFQNEAQLEKSRLLSDRFSAERPKGSFSTLEIQRTEQGDSAMYLCASSTGLEYGYTFGSGTRLTVV.

V usage is TRBV6-6 and J usage is TRBJ1-5; TRBD1 aligns across 8 bases. The CDR3 loop spans 18 amino acids. Unmatched junction bases numbered 15, after V lost 5 bases and J lost 3 bases. Per germline, CDR1 MNHNY and CDR2 SVGAGI (reference sequence). CDR3 protein: CASSRLLGQGSFNQPQHF. The CDR3 coding sequence is TGTGCCAGCAGTCGCTTACTTGGACAGGGATCGTTCAATCAGCCCCAGCATTTT.

CDR3 nucleotides: TGTGCCAGGCAGACAGGTCCTTCCCTCCACTTT. Protein product: CARQTGPSLHF. The chain joins TRBV2 to TRBJ1-6, with a possible D match to TRBD1 (6 bases). V was pared by 9 bases and J by 14 bases, with 14 bases between. The CDR3 contains 11 residues. From germline, CDR1 is SNHLY and CDR2 FYNNEI.

The chain joins TRBV12-1 to TRBJ2-3; TRBD2 was called by the table and not checked on the DNA. TRBV12-1 is annotated as a pseudogene. CDR3 size: 18 residues. The CDR3, as DNA: TGTGCCAGCAGCTTTGATTCGGTGAGGGGGGGGATCGCAGATACGCAGTATTTT. Translated, it gives CASSFDSVRGGIADTQYF.

The V call is TRBV7-2, the J call TRBJ2-1; 7 nucleotides line up with TRBD2. CDR3 length: 14 amino acids. Germline CDR1 and CDR2: SGHTA and FQGNSA. V shed 1 base, J shed 7 bases, and the junction held 4 bases outside the gene matches. In DNA, the CDR3 is TGTGCCAGCAGCTTAGGGGGGGGGATAAATGAGCAGTTCTTC. Translated: CASSLGGGINEQFF.

The chain carries TRBV5-4 and TRBJ2-5; D possibly corresponds to TRBD2 (6 bases). V was shortened by 3 bases and J by 5 bases, with 11 bases between the two germline ends. Germline assignment: CDR1 SGHNT and CDR2 YYREEE (reference sequence). This CDR3 is 13 amino acids long. CDR3 DNA sequence: TGTGCCAGCAGCTCCGGGGGTCTGGAGACCCAGTACTTC. This translates into CASSSGGLETQYF.

CDR3 nucleotide sequence: TGTGCCAGCAGCTTGGTACCTCGACAGGGAGCTGAAGCTTTCTTT. This codes for CASSLVPRQGAEAFF. The rearrangement links TRBV5-6 to TRBJ1-1, with 7 bases lining up with TRBD1. Germline V gives CDR1 SGHDT, CDR2 YYEEEE. V lost 0 bases and J lost 6; bases outside the gene matches: 8. The CDR3 spans 15 residues. The whole variable domain, filled in from reference TRBV5-6 and TRBJ1-1, reads DAGVTQSPTHLIKTRGQQVTLRCSPKSGHDTVSWYQQALGQGPQFIFQYYEEEERQRGNFPDRFSGHQFPNYSSELNVNALLLGDSALYLCASSLVPRQGAEAFFGQGTRLTVV.

As DNA, the CDR3 is TGTGCCAGCGGCCCTGCGTCTTCACCCCTCCACTTT. Amino acids: CASGPASSPLHF. V and J are TRBV28 and TRBJ1-6, with unresolved D. Germline CDR1 reads MDHEN; CDR2 reads SYDVKM. The CDR3 runs 12 residues. Deletions cut 8 bases from V and 9 bases from J, with 11 bases between.

V gene TRBV4-3 combines with J gene TRBJ2-3; possible D gene TRBD2, 5 bases. This CDR3 region has 17 residues. Per the germline V gene, CDR1 is LGHNA and CDR2 is YSLEER. The V and J ends lost 1 base and 0 bases respectively, with 14 bases between them. This CDR3 reads CASSQGRRPTSTDTQYF. The CDR3 region has the DNA TGCGCCAGCAGCCAAGGTCGGAGGCCTACTAGCACAGATACGCAGTATTTT.